These 31 T cell receptor beta chains originate from one sample sequenced in a study of blood T cells in healthy people across ages. The use of a sample-barcoded 5' primer and a J-beta primer mix characterized a second PCR of 7 to 11 cycles. TCRdb called the 5' RACE reads again in MiXCR, with one record for every CDR3 protein. The sample lists over 1,500,000 distinct CDR3 sequences, roughly 50% occurring once. The sample was blood. The receptors shown here come from a woman in her forties in good health.

This clonotype was observed a handful of times. The J gene is TRBJ1-2, the V gene TRBV12-3 or TRBV12-4, with 7 bases fitting TRBD1. The CDR3 is 15 residues long. J gave up 0 bases and V 5 bases, and 6 bases lay outside the gene matches. CDR3 loop: CASSPVTGTNYGYTF. The CDR3 nucleotides are TGTGCCAGCAGTCCTGTGACAGGGACTAACTATGGCTACACCTTC.

V is TRBV7-8 and J is TRBJ2-1; D might be TRBD1 (5 bases). Judging by the DNA end, TRBJ2-7 fits better; the J call may be wrong. Germline V lookup: CDR1 SGHVS, CDR2 FQNEAQ. The CDR3 has 16 amino acids. CDR3 sequence (DNA): TGTGCCAGCAGCTTATTCCGACAGAGCTCCTACAATGAGCAGTACTTC. This translates into CASSLFRQSSYNEQYF.

The rearrangement joins TRBV5-1 to TRBJ2-3; D unresolved. Trimming stripped 0 bases from V and 1 base from J, with 9 bases between. This CDR3 has 15 amino acids. Per the germline V gene, CDR1 is SGHRS and CDR2 is YFSETQ. The CDR3 bases are TGCGCCAGCAGCTTGGCGGTTCTCGGCACAGATACGCAGTATTTT. Protein: CASSLAVLGTDTQYF.

This sequence joins TRBV18 and TRBJ2-7, with TRBD2 matching 7 bases. Germline assignment: CDR1 KGHSH and CDR2 LQKENI. CDR3 length equals 13 residues. V trimming: 3 bases; J trimming: 7 bases; junction bases outside the gene matches: 6. CDR3 bases: TGTGCCAGCTCACCGGCGGGGGTTTTGGAGCAGTACTTC. Translated, it gives CASSPAGVLEQYF.

For this clonotype: Its ends do not fully match the called genes, so a read error is possible. This chain uses TRBV5-1 with TRBJ2-6; tentative D call: TRBD2 (5 bases). CDR1 is SGHRS, CDR2 YFSETQ, per germline. This CDR3 contains 16 residues. The CDR3: CTSSSGILSGANVLTF. In nucleotides, the CDR3 is TGCACCAGCAGCTCCGGGATCCTCTCTGGGGCCAACGTCCTGACTTTC.

This chain uses TRBV7-6 with TRBJ2-5, with TRBD2 matching over 14 bases. The ends lost 4 bases at V and 12 bases at J; junction bases unmatched: 10. CDR3 length: 15 residues. Germline loops: CDR1 SGHVS, CDR2 FNYEAQ. The CDR3 spells CASSSPLTSGGAKYF. Here the CDR3 DNA reads TGTGCCAGCAGCTCACCGCTGACTAGCGGGGGGGCAAAGTACTTC. The complete variable domain, with remaining parts taken from reference TRBV7-6 and TRBJ2-5, reads GAGVSQSPRYKVTKRGQDVALRCDPISGHVSLYWYRQALGQGPEFLTYFNYEAQQDKSGLPNDRFSAERPEGSISTLTIQRTEQRDSAMYRCASSSPLTSGGAKYFGPGTRLLVL.

This clonotype occurred a few times. The chain recombines TRBV12-3 or TRBV12-4 with TRBJ2-3, with D unresolved. Between the trimmed V and J ends, which lost 7 bases and 3 bases, there was a span of 5 bases. CDR3 size: 11 residues. The CDR3 coding sequence is TGTGCCAGCACGGAGACAGATACGCAGTATTTT. This encodes CASTETDTQYF.

This clonotype has only a few counts. CDR3 loop: CASRPVDRADTQYF. In DNA, the CDR3 is TGTGCCAGCAGACCCGTAGACCGGGCAGATACGCAGTATTTT. This sequence joins TRBV25-1 and TRBJ2-3; D is uncertain. The V end was cut by 6 bases, the J end by 4 bases, with 14 bases between. The germline V gene encodes CDR1 MGHDK and CDR2 SYGVNS. The CDR3 contains 14 residues.

This chain links TRBV20-1 with TRBJ2-7; 9 bases map to TRBD2. The J call may be wrong; the DNA end is better matched by TRBJ2-5. The CDR3 totals 15 residues. CDR1 and CDR2 from the germline V gene are DFQATT and SNEGSKA (reference sequence). For the CDR3, the DNA is TGCAGTGCTATTAGGCGGGGGGGCCGGGTGGAGACCCAGTACTTC. It codes for CSAIRRGGRVETQYF.

This clonotype was found many times. The V and J genes are TRBV29-1 and TRBJ2-5; a weak D match, TRBD1 (5 bases). Trimming shortened V by 7 bases and J by 0 bases, and 15 bases separated the two germline ends. CDR3 length: 14 amino acids. Germline CDR1 reads SQVTM; CDR2 reads ANQGSEA. The CDR3 is CSAADGANQETQYF. In nucleotides, the CDR3 is TGCAGCGCCGCAGATGGGGCGAACCAAGAGACCCAGTACTTC.

The chain carries TRBV9 and TRBJ2-5; TRBD2 matches 8 bases. J lost 0 bases, V lost 0 bases, and 1 base had no gene match. Germline V gene lookup returns CDR1 SGDLS and CDR2 YYNGEE. The CDR3 is 15 amino acids. The CDR3: CASSVEAGDQETQYF. DNA of the CDR3: TGTGCCAGCAGCGTAGAAGCGGGGGACCAAGAGACCCAGTACTTC.

The chain carries TRBV20-1 and TRBJ2-5; D not resolved. CDR3 size: 13 residues. The V and J ends lost 7 bases and 5 bases respectively, with 17 bases between them. In germline, CDR1 is DFQATT, CDR2 SNEGSKA (reference sequence). DNA of the CDR3: TGCAGTGTGGCTCAGGTAGTCAGGGAGACCCAGTACTTC. As protein: CSVAQVVRETQYF.

This clonotype appeared a single time. One junction end does not reproduce the germline sequence, and a read error may be involved. This rearrangement joins TRBV7-9 to TRBJ2-1; D is unresolved. This CDR3 spans 15 amino acids. Germline CDR1 reads SEHNR; CDR2 reads FQNEAQ (reference sequence). The CDR3 reads CASSPSFSPGNKQFF. Written as DNA, the CDR3 is TGTGCCAGCAGCCCGTCTTTTTCGCCCGGCAATAAGCAGTTCTTC.

The chain combines TRBV7-2 with TRBJ1-2; 8 nucleotides line up with TRBD1. CDR1 is SGHTA, CDR2 FQGNSA, per germline. The J segment lost 5 bases and the V segment lost 1 base, leaving 12 bases of the junction unmatched. The CDR3 extends over 17 amino acids. CDR3 in DNA: TGTGCCAGCAGCTTAGAAGTTCGGGCAGGGGGCCGATATGGCTACACCTTC. This sequence encodes CASSLEVRAGGRYGYTF.

This clonotype was counted a few times. The CDR3 sequence is CASSGAGRIAADTQYF. As DNA, the CDR3 is TGCGCCAGCAGTGGGGCGGGAAGGATAGCGGCAGATACGCAGTATTTT. The V and J genes are TRBV10-2 and TRBJ2-3; D perhaps matches TRBD2 (6 bases). The CDR3 runs to 16 residues. V lost 4 bases to trimming and J lost 4 bases, with 18 bases between them. Germline-derived CDR1 and CDR2 are WSHSY and SAAADI.

The V and J genes are TRBV9 and TRBJ1-2; D perhaps matches TRBD1 (5 bases). The CDR3 length is 14 residues. Trimming cost V 3 bases and J 0 bases, with 9 bases left between them. Germline V CDR1 and CDR2: SGDLS, YYNGEE. DNA of the CDR3: TGTGCCAGCAGCGCGACGACAGCTAACTATGGCTACACCTTC. It codes for CASSATTANYGYTF.

This clonotype has a handful of counts. J is TRBJ1-2 and V is TRBV7-2; the D is unclear. Trimming took off 6 bases at V and 2 bases at J, with 10 bases between the two ends. The CDR3 totals 13 residues. CDR1 is SGHTA, CDR2 FQGNSA, per germline. The CDR3, as DNA: TGTGCCAGCAGTTCCGCCCTCAACTATGGCTACACCTTC. This encodes CASSSALNYGYTF.

This chain joins TRBV7-2 and TRBJ2-5, with 9 bases identical to TRBD2. V lost 6 bases, J lost 6 bases, and 8 bases stayed unmatched. Germline assignment: CDR1 SGHTA and CDR2 FQGNSA. The CDR3 contains 14 residues. CDR3 coding DNA: TGTGCCAGCAGAGATAGCGGGAGTTTCAAGACCCAGTACTTC. Translated: CASRDSGSFKTQYF.

The chain employs TRBV28 and TRBJ2-1; perhaps TRBD2 as D (5 bases). The ends were cut back, 5 bases at V and 9 bases at J, with 14 bases in the middle. Per the germline V gene, CDR1 is MDHEN and CDR2 is SYDVKM. This CDR3 has 13 amino acids. This CDR3 is CASSALGVPEQFF. The CDR3 DNA sequence: TGTGCCAGCAGTGCCCTCGGGGTTCCTGAGCAGTTCTTC.

The rearrangement uses TRBV20-1 and TRBJ1-5; no definite D call. V lost 0 bases, J lost 3 bases, and 15 bases lay in between. Germline V lookup: CDR1 DFQATT, CDR2 SNEGSKA (reference sequence). The CDR3 is 16 residues long. The chain's CDR3 is CSARDPHLADNQPQHF. CDR3 coding DNA: TGCAGTGCTAGAGACCCGCACTTGGCGGACAATCAGCCCCAGCATTTT.

In this sample, this clonotype turned up a few times. CDR3 sequence: CRTGETQYF. As DNA, the CDR3 is TGCAGAACCGGAGAGACCCAGTACTTC. The chain has TRBV20-1 and TRBJ2-5; D call uncertain. The CDR3 is 9 residues long. In germline, CDR1 is DFQATT, CDR2 SNEGSKA (reference sequence).

The chain employs TRBV20-1 and TRBJ1-4, with TRBD1 as a possible D gene (5 bases). Germline assignment: CDR1 DFQATT and CDR2 SNEGSKA (reference sequence). The CDR3 contains 16 residues. Trimming stripped 0 bases from V and 7 bases from J, with 18 bases between. CDR3 residues: CSARDGRGAVGEKLFF. CDR3 sequence (DNA): TGCAGTGCTAGAGATGGAAGGGGAGCAGTCGGTGAAAAACTGTTTTTT.

The V and J genes are TRBV6-6 and TRBJ2-7, with TRBD1 matching 10 bases. This CDR3 contains 15 residues. The germline CDR1 and CDR2 sequences are MNHNY and SVGAGI (reference sequence). With 5 bases clipped from V and 5 bases from J, the junction kept 9 bases outside the gene matches. CDR3 in amino acids: CASSDPGQGSNEQYF. The CDR3 region has the DNA TGTGCCAGCAGTGACCCGGGACAGGGGAGCAACGAGCAGTACTTC.

J is TRBJ1-6 and V is TRBV6-5; D is unclear. Germline V gene data show CDR1 as MNHEY and CDR2 as SVGAGI. The CDR3 length is 17 residues. V was cut by 2 bases and J by 0 bases, with 11 bases left in between. Written as DNA, the CDR3 is TGTGCCAGCAGTTACGCCCTCACGGGCTCCTATAATTCACCCCTCCACTTT. Translation: CASSYALTGSYNSPLHF.

This clonotype was counted only a few times. The V call is TRBV28, the J call TRBJ2-1, with 9 bases identical to TRBD1. The length of the CDR3 is 15 residues. Germline-derived CDR1 and CDR2 are MDHEN and SYDVKM. Trimming cost V 6 bases and J 2 bases; bases outside gene matches: 5. The CDR3 sequence: CASSIGTGTYNEQFF. The CDR3 DNA follows: TGTGCCAGCAGCATCGGGACAGGGACCTACAATGAGCAGTTCTTC.

The sample holds a few counts of this clonotype. J is TRBJ2-3 and V is TRBV11-2; possibly TRBD1 or TRBD2 for D (6 bases each). Germline V gives CDR1 SGHAT, CDR2 FQNNGV. CDR3 length: 15 amino acids. V lost 5 bases, J lost 10 bases, and 22 bases lay in between. CDR3 DNA sequence: TGTGCCAGCAGCCCGACAACCGTTCAGGGGACTCCGCAGTATTTT. Its protein is CASSPTTVQGTPQYF.

In its sample, this clonotype was seen a few times. The chain links TRBV20-1 to TRBJ1-2; no clear D. Germline loops: CDR1 DFQATT, CDR2 SNEGSKA (reference sequence). The germline V and J ends were trimmed by 5 bases and 5 bases, with 18 bases remaining between them. This CDR3 is built from 14 residues. The CDR3 DNA reads TGCAGTGCTGGCGATCTCGGTGGGGAATATGGCTACACCTTC. It is translated as CSAGDLGGEYGYTF.

The chain couples TRBV11-2 to TRBJ2-5, with D possibly being TRBD2 (6 bases). The germline V gene encodes CDR1 SGHAT and CDR2 FQNNGV. V lost 1 base, J lost 5 bases, and 14 bases lay in between. The CDR3 length is 15 residues. The DNA of the CDR3 is TGTGCCAGCAGCTTAGTCCGCGGGGACGAGGAGACCCAGTACTTC. It yields the protein CASSLVRGDEETQYF.

This clonotype came up a few times. This chain joins TRBV4-2 and TRBJ2-5; 9 nucleotides line up with TRBD1. The CDR3 length is 18 residues. J gave up 3 bases and V 1 base, and 12 bases lay outside the gene matches. Germline CDR1 is LGHNA and CDR2 is YNFKEQ. This CDR3 reads CASSQALTGGYKEETQYF. DNA of the CDR3: TGTGCCAGCAGCCAAGCGTTGACAGGGGGTTATAAAGAAGAGACCCAGTACTTC.

This rearrangement joins TRBV21-1 to TRBJ2-4; TRBD1, the D gene given by the table, was not confirmed from the DNA. TRBV21-1 is a listed pseudogene. The CDR3 consists of 18 residues. CDR3 nucleotides: TGTGCCAGCAGCAAAACCCCCCTGGGAGCCTTACCACCCAACATTCAGTACTTC. It codes for CASSKTPLGALPPNIQYF.

J is TRBJ2-6 and V is TRBV14; 8 bases are shared with TRBD2. The CDR3 is 20 amino acids. J was trimmed by 2 bases and V by 0 bases; bases with no gene match: 12. Germline V CDR1 and CDR2: SGHDN, FVKESK. The CDR3 DNA reads TGTGCCAGCAGCCAAGAAGTCGGGGGGGAATCCCAACCTGGGGCCAACGTCCTGACTTTC. As protein: CASSQEVGGESQPGANVLTF.